The sequence of this T cell receptor (beta chain) was determined in a study of lymphopenia after photon versus proton radiotherapy. As for this clone: The antigen is not known.

Study-level findings and limits: Under photons, naive T cells and diversity fell while effector/memory populations rose.

Germline-derived CDR1 and CDR2 are SNHLY and FYNNEI. V shed 6 bases, J shed 8 bases, and the junction held 4 bases outside the gene matches. The CDR3 covers 14 residues. Libraries were prepared by immunoSEQ multiplex PCR; TCRdb keeps only in-frame clonotypes and omits some of them. The sample holds about 2,100 clones, roughly 79% seen once. Here the sequenced sample was peripheral blood, taken from a patient treated with photon-based radiotherapy. This clonotype originated in a man older than 75 with cholangiocarcinoma. This chain joins TRBV2 and TRBJ1-6, with 10 bases that match TRBD1. The CDR3 spells CASSDRGLDSPLHF. In DNA, the CDR3 is TGTGCCAGCAGCGACAGGGGGCTAGATTCACCCCTCCACTTT.